This T cell receptor beta chain is drawn from a study of blood T cell repertoires in COVID-19. In the study overall: From the United States, Italy and Spain came samples of acute and convalescent COVID-19. Nucleic acid was either cDNA or gDNA, and it came from T cells, B-cell-depleted T cells, or PBMCs.

Original analysis: How many nucleated cells were present was estimated from reference gene primer amplification. Generated by immunoSEQ multiplex PCR, the TCRdb table keeps only in-frame clones and is missing some. The DNA was the basis for D and trimming; V, J and clone size are from that table. The sample contains about 120,000 clones, 87% of which appear only once. J was trimmed by 1 base and V by 2 bases; bases with no gene match: 4. This CDR3 is 15 amino acids long. The germline V gene encodes CDR1 GTSNPN and CDR2 SVGIG (reference sequence). Sequencing was carried out using peripheral blood. V usage is TRBV30 and J usage is TRBJ1-4, with 7 positions matching TRBD1. The TCR originated in a woman in her forties or fifties with acute or convalescent COVID-19. In nucleotides, the CDR3 is TGTGCCTGGAGTTCACCAGGGGGAACTAATGAAAAACTGTTTTTT. Amino acids: CAWSSPGGTNEKLFF.